Following are 10 T cell receptor beta chains from one sample sequenced in a study of post-analysis software for immune sequencing data. Study-level results: TRBV5-6, TRBV5-1 and TRBV20-1 were among roughly 5 TRBV segments more frequent in patients than controls.

Prepared libraries of TCR beta cDNA carried unique molecular identifiers. TCRdb re-derived calls from the PCR reads in MiXCR, one entry per CDR3 protein. The sample has about 380,000 distinct CDR3 sequences; less than 40% are singletons. Antigens of these TCRs are unknown. Sequencing used blood. These receptors originate from a girl between 10 and 17 years old with multiple sclerosis.

The chain links TRBV7-6 to TRBJ2-5, with D uncertain. The germline V and J ends were trimmed by 1 base and 8 bases, with 11 bases remaining between them. This CDR3 region has 13 residues. Per the germline V gene, CDR1 is SGHVS and CDR2 is FNYEAQ. The CDR3 DNA reads TGTGCCAGCAGCTTAGGGACCCTTGATACCCAGTACTTC. This sequence encodes CASSLGTLDTQYF.

This clonotype appeared a few times. The J gene is TRBJ2-3, the V gene TRBV9, with 8 positions matching TRBD2. This CDR3 is built from 13 residues. Germline assignment: CDR1 SGDLS and CDR2 YYNGEE. V was pared by 6 bases and J by 2 bases, with 2 bases of the junction left unmatched. CDR3 nucleotides: TGTGCCAGCACGGGGGGGGTCACAGATACGCAGTATTTT. This gives the protein CASTGGVTDTQYF.

The chain joins TRBV20-1 to TRBJ2-2, with TRBD1 as a possible D gene (5 bases). Looked up from germline, CDR1 is DFQATT and CDR2 is SNEGSKA (reference sequence). The CDR3 has 13 amino acids. Trimming left V 4 bases short and J 11 bases short, with 17 bases between. CDR3 region: CSATDSPRGELFF. The CDR3 DNA reads TGCAGTGCTACTGACAGCCCCCGCGGCGAGCTGTTTTTT.

This clonotype has just a few counts. V gene TRBV15 combines with J gene TRBJ2-3; tentative D call: TRBD1 (5 bases). The germline gives CDR1 LNHNV, CDR2 YYDKDF (reference sequence). Trimming cost V 1 base and J 0 bases, with 8 bases left between them. This CDR3 region has 15 residues. CDR3 DNA: TGTGCCACCAGCAGAGGGACACGGAGCACAGATACGCAGTATTTT. It is translated as CATSRGTRSTDTQYF.

This chain joins TRBV29-1 and TRBJ1-2; the D is unclear. This CDR3 region has 14 residues. CDR1 and CDR2 (germline): SQVTM, ANQGSEA. V was pared by 6 bases and J by 7 bases, with 21 bases between. For the CDR3, the DNA is TGCAGCGTCTACGGCGGCCTCCCGGCGGGTGGCTACACCTTC. It codes for CSVYGGLPAGGYTF.

This clonotype was seen once. The V gene is TRBV21-1, the J gene TRBJ1-6; the table's D call, TRBD1, has no DNA check behind it. TRBV21-1 is recorded as a pseudogene. CDR3 size: 17 residues. CDR3 sequence: CASSKAGTGDHNSPLHF. The DNA of the CDR3 is TGTGCCAGCAGCAAAGCCGGGACAGGGGATCATAATTCACCCCTCCACTTT.

This sequence joins TRBV10-3 and TRBJ2-5, with 7 bases identical to TRBD2. The CDR3 has 12 residues. Germline values: CDR1 ENHRY, CDR2 SYGVKD. Trimming took 8 bases from V and 2 from J; bases not matched to a gene: 2. The chain's CDR3 is CAIGGDQETQYF. CDR3 DNA: TGTGCCATCGGGGGGGATCAAGAGACCCAGTACTTC.

This clonotype was seen just once. This rearrangement joins TRBV6-5 to TRBJ2-7, with 8 bases fitting TRBD1. Losses at the gene ends were 6 bases for V and 12 bases for J; bases not matched to a gene: 13. In germline, CDR1 is MNHEY, CDR2 SVGAGI. The CDR3 totals 13 residues. Written as DNA, the CDR3 is TGTGCCAGCAGCGACTGGCCAGGGGGCGAAAGGTACTTC. The encoded protein is CASSDWPGGERYF.

The V and J genes are TRBV20-1 and TRBJ2-5, with 7 positions matching TRBD1. J gave up 5 bases and V 5 bases, and 8 bases lay outside the gene matches. The CDR3 loop spans 13 amino acids. Germline V gives CDR1 DFQATT, CDR2 SNEGSKA (reference sequence). The DNA of the CDR3 is TGCAGTGCTGAACCCCAGGGGGTCGAGACCCAGTACTTC. As protein: CSAEPQGVETQYF.

The chain combines TRBV20-1 with TRBJ2-5, with D possibly called TRBD1 or TRBD2 (5 bases each). The J call could be wrong; TRBJ2-7 is a better fit for the DNA end. Germline CDR1 is DFQATT and CDR2 is SNEGSKA (reference sequence). The CDR3 sequence is 13 residues long. CDR3 nucleotide sequence: TGCAGTGCTAGGAGGGGAAGGAACTACGAGCAGTACTTC. It yields the protein CSARRGRNYEQYF.